This record concerns one T cell receptor (beta chain) sequence. Its target antigen remains unknown. The input lacks base qualities; no much larger clone sits a single base away. The sample comes from a study of blood T cell repertoires in COVID-19 (dated by TCRdb to the early 2020s). Context from the whole study: Samples covering the acute and convalescent phases of COVID-19 were provided by collaborators in the United States, Italy and Spain. Deeply sampled blood TCRbeta repertoires from subjects exposed to, actively infected with, or recovered from COVID-19 were included in the dataset. Nearly every sample came with metadata listing a de-identified subject ID, COVID-19 status, age in years and sex. The prospective study material was composed of cDNA or gDNA derived from T cells, B-cell-depleted T cells, or PBMCs. The repertoires were released in a freely available public database intended as a resource for research on the immune response to SARS-CoV-2. Samples came from the ongoing ImmuneRACE study (first 160 participants) plus 1,254 subjects from 6 global collaborators. Where available, HLA class I and class II types were obtained from metadata supplied by the sample provider rather than from assay-based typing.

Points the paper makes about the study in general: Clinical and demographic metadata were provided uncurated, with the amount varying by source and participant.

The immunoSEQ Assay, a bias-controlled multiplex PCR, was used to amplify TCRbeta CDR3 regions from genomic DNA. The authors' pipeline ran thus. Nucleated cell counts per sample were estimated from amplification of reference gene primers within the assay. To quantify the absolute abundance of each unique TCRbeta CDR3 rearrangement, sequence reads were collapsed and filtered. For each sample, productive Simpson clonality was calculated as the square root of Simpson's diversity index across productive rearrangements. In its TCRdb copy, this immuneACCESS table keeps in-frame sequences only and misses some clones. Where compared with another copy, unresolved V genes explain less than half of these, and the others have no known cause. V and J calls and clone size follow that table, whereas D and trimming were derived from the DNA. The sample table shows 250,000 to 350,000 clones, and approximately 85% are seen once. The ten largest clones represent 0.75% to 0.95% of the sample.

Via the germline V gene, CDR1 is SGDLS and CDR2 YYNGEE. Trimming costs V 1 base and J 1 base, and their ends lie 10 bases apart. From the cysteine up to the phenylalanine, the CDR3 has a length of 15 residues. Left in the record is the CDR3 DNA by itself, 45 bases read in frame from the first base. In Seattle, one collaborating source enrolled patients while the infection was active and tracked those patients longitudinally over the course of disease. Whole blood was collected in K2EDTA tubes by collaborating institutions according to the institutions' own protocols. For TCRbeta analysis, collaborators shipped samples in one of three forms: frozen whole blood, isolated PBMCs, or DNA extracted from either of those sample types.

What was sequenced was peripheral blood. The sequence derives from a human donor with COVID-19, enrolled during active disease. The donor label of this sample is uncertain. The chain joins TRBV9 to TRBJ2-3, with TRBD2 perhaps the D gene, on 6 matching bases. The sequence in DNA is TGTGCCAGCAGCGTAAGCGGGTCCCGCACAGATACGCAGTATTTT. Translated, it reads CASSVSGSRTDTQYF.